This TCR beta chain originates from a study of identical twins. The CDR3 totals 16 residues. Germline V gene lookup returns CDR1 DFQATT and CDR2 SNEGSKA (reference sequence). J gave up 1 base and V 3 bases, and 7 bases lay outside the gene matches. A universal primer site was added by template switching, and unique molecular identifiers were carried by the cDNA. One entry per CDR3 protein, called by TCRdb with MiXCR from the 5' RACE reads. The data show about 240,000 distinct CDR3 sequences, 10% seen once. The TCR was taken from a man between 45 and 60 years old in good health. The sequencing sample was made of memory T cells sorted from blood. This chain links TRBV20-1 with TRBJ2-3; 10 bases map to TRBD1. The CDR3 region has the DNA TGCAGTGCTAGCAAACTGGGACAGGGGCGCACAGATACGCAGTATTTT. This encodes CSASKLGQGRTDTQYF.